This TCR beta chain was profiled in a study of T cell responses to AZD1222 COVID-19 vaccine. Germline values: CDR1 LNHDA, CDR2 SQIVND (reference sequence). CDR3 length equals 16 residues. V lost 4 bases to trimming and J lost 4 bases, with 18 bases between them. Sequenced by immunoSEQ multiplex PCR; TCRdb stores in-frame clones only, minus some. Of 200,000 to 250,000 clones listed, less than 95% are singletons. The source material was peripheral blood, sampled 28 days after the second dose of the MenACWY control vaccine. The chain is built from TRBV19 and TRBJ2-3; possible D gene TRBD2, 7 bases. This TCR was sampled from an adult who received the MenACWY meningococcal vaccine as a control. The CDR3 nucleotides are TGTGCCAGTAGTAGGGGGCGGGGGAGCTTCGCAGATACGCAGTATTTT. Translated, it gives CASSRGRGSFADTQYF.